Presented here are 16 T cell receptor beta chains from one specimen sequenced in a study of identifying expanded T cells in peripheral blood. Assay used: immunoSEQ multiplex PCR; TCRdb lists only in-frame clones, some missing. The data hold over 75,000 clones, with 88% observed a single time. The sequenced sample consisted of blood. These TCRs come from a person aged 18-70 years in good health.

The rearrangement links TRBV6-5 to TRBJ2-2; TRBD2 aligns across 9 bases. CDR3 length: 13 amino acids. Germline CDR1 MNHEY, CDR2 SVGAGI. V lost 8 bases to trimming and J lost 9 bases; unmatched junction nucleotides: 7. CDR3 sequence: CASLEAGGRELFF. CDR3 coding DNA: TGTGCCAGCTTGGAAGCGGGAGGCCGGGAGCTGTTTTTT.

This CDR3 reads CASSFRGEQYF. The CDR3, as DNA: TGTGCCAGCAGCTTCAGGGGCGAGCAGTACTTC. The chain combines TRBV11-2 with TRBJ2-5, with a weak D call TRBD1 (6 bases). The assigned J gene may be wrong: the sequence end matches TRBJ2-7 better. Germline lookup yields CDR1 SGHAT and CDR2 FQNNGV. CDR3 length: 11 residues.

This clone was seen only once. The chain links TRBV19 to TRBJ1-5; possibly TRBD1 for D (6 bases). CDR1 and CDR2 (germline): LNHDA, SQIVND (reference sequence). Trimming took off 5 bases at V and 7 bases at J, with 33 bases between the two ends. This CDR3 region has 20 residues. CDR3 amino acids: CASSPFLGPGAPPGGQPQHF. The CDR3, as DNA: TGTGCCAGTAGTCCTTTTCTGGGGCCAGGGGCGCCACCCGGGGGGCAGCCCCAGCATTTT.

The rearrangement joins TRBV2 to TRBJ1-5, with unresolved D. V lost 4 bases and J 2 bases, leaving 6 bases between the germline ends. The CDR3 extends over 13 amino acids. CDR1 and CDR2 from the germline V gene are SNHLY and FYNNEI. The CDR3 is CASSGNGNQPQHF. The CDR3 DNA follows: TGTGCCAGCAGTGGGAATGGCAATCAGCCCCAGCATTTT.

The chain combines TRBV29-1 with TRBJ2-3; 8 positions agree with TRBD2. The CDR3 contains 14 residues. Germline V lookup: CDR1 SQVTM, CDR2 ANQGSEA. Germline trimming cut 8 bases from V and 0 bases from J; bases unmatched to any gene: 7. CDR3 residues: CSSRGGISTDTQYF. The CDR3 DNA reads TGCAGCTCCCGGGGGGGTATCAGCACAGATACGCAGTATTTT.

The J gene is TRBJ1-1, the V gene TRBV14, with 7 bases identical to TRBD1. J was trimmed by 2 bases and V by 3 bases; bases with no gene match: 6. The germline CDR1 and CDR2 sequences are SGHDN and FVKESK. The CDR3 has 15 residues. This chain's CDR3 is CASSQSDRTNTEAFF. In DNA, the CDR3 is TGTGCCAGCAGCCAGTCGGACAGGACTAACACTGAAGCTTTCTTT.

The chain has TRBV28 and TRBJ2-7, with 15 nucleotides matching TRBD2. Trimming took 4 bases from V and 4 from J; bases not matched to a gene: 11. CDR1 and CDR2 from the germline V gene are MDHEN and SYDVKM. This CDR3 region has 18 residues. CDR3: CASSSFPGLAGGLYEQYF. CDR3 in DNA: TGTGCCAGCAGTTCCTTCCCGGGACTAGCGGGGGGTTTGTACGAGCAGTACTTC.

The chain links TRBV6-6 to TRBJ2-5, with D maybe TRBD1 (5 bases). Germline CDR1 MNHNY, CDR2 SVGAGI (reference sequence). The CDR3 runs to 15 residues. Trimming removed 5 bases from V and 0 bases from J, with 13 bases in between. For the CDR3, the DNA is TGTGCCAGCAGTACGACAGCTACGTACCAAGAGACCCAGTACTTC. This sequence encodes CASSTTATYQETQYF.

The rearrangement links TRBV28 to TRBJ2-7; 7 nucleotides align to TRBD2. CDR3 length: 14 amino acids. V shed 4 bases, J shed 3 bases, and the junction held 6 bases outside the gene matches. Germline V gives CDR1 MDHEN, CDR2 SYDVKM. The CDR3 sequence is CASSSGTMNYEQYF. CDR3 nucleotide sequence: TGTGCCAGCAGTTCCGGGACTATGAACTACGAGCAGTACTTC.

The V gene is TRBV21-1, the J gene TRBJ1-1. TRBV21-1 is deemed a pseudogene. The CDR3 has 18 residues. CDR3 amino acids: CASSKGQRRGPNDTEAFF. CDR3 DNA: TGTGCCAGCAGCAAAGGGCAGAGGCGGGGTCCTAACGACACTGAAGCTTTCTTT.

The chain joins TRBV4-2 to TRBJ2-7, with 9 bases aligning to TRBD2. Germline CDR1 LGHNA, CDR2 YNFKEQ. This CDR3 has 15 residues. After removal of 5 bases from V and 6 bases from J, the junction contained 11 bases not matched to a gene. The CDR3: CASSSGGSGRLEQYF. DNA for the CDR3: TGTGCCAGCAGCTCAGGAGGTAGCGGGAGACTCGAGCAGTACTTC.

The chain carries TRBV28 and TRBJ1-5; possible D gene TRBD1, 5 bases. Germline V CDR1 and CDR2: MDHEN, SYDVKM. The CDR3 contains 13 residues. The CDR3 protein is CASQRGGNQPQHF. Here the CDR3 DNA reads TGTGCAAGCCAAAGGGGAGGCAATCAGCCCCAGCATTTT. Combining the CDR3 with reference TRBV28 and TRBJ1-5 gives the whole variable domain DVKVTQSSRYLVKRTGEKVFLECVQDMDHENMFWYRQDPGLGLRLIYFSYDVKMKEKGDIPEGYSVSREKKERFSLILESASTNQTSMYLCASQRGGNQPQHFGDGTRLSIL.

This clone was recorded only once. The chain joins TRBV10-1 to TRBJ2-5; 11 bases agree with TRBD2. V shed 0 bases and J 1 base; nucleotides not matched to a gene: 4. The CDR3 has 17 amino acids. Germline V gene sequence: CDR1 WNHNN, CDR2 SYGVQD (reference sequence). CDR3 protein: CASSESLAGGPQETQYF. CDR3 coding DNA: TGCGCCAGCAGTGAGTCGTTAGCGGGAGGGCCCCAAGAGACCCAGTACTTC.

This chain links TRBV19 with TRBJ1-6; D remains ambiguous. The V gene lost 4 bases and the J gene lost 7 bases, with 5 bases spanning the gap. The germline gives CDR1 LNHDA, CDR2 SQIVND (reference sequence). The CDR3 is made up of 12 amino acids. CDR3: CASSSRNSPLHF. The CDR3 DNA is TGTGCCAGTAGTAGCCGGAATTCACCCCTCCACTTT.

V is TRBV30 and J is TRBJ2-7, with 9 nucleotides matching TRBD2. Germline V gives CDR1 GTSNPN, CDR2 SVGIG (reference sequence). With 2 bases clipped from V and 4 bases from J, the junction kept 9 bases outside the gene matches. The CDR3 extends over 15 amino acids. The CDR3 nucleotides read TGTGCCTGGAGTCAGGAGCGGGAGGTGAGTTACGAGCAGTACTTC. Protein sequence: CAWSQEREVSYEQYF.

V gene TRBV2 combines with J gene TRBJ2-5; D remains unclear. Trimming took off 5 bases at V and 0 bases at J, with 7 bases between the two ends. Germline V gene sequence: CDR1 SNHLY, CDR2 FYNNEI. This CDR3 spans 13 amino acids. The CDR3 DNA reads TGTGCCAGCAGTCTAGAACACCAAGAGACCCAGTACTTC. As protein: CASSLEHQETQYF.